This T cell receptor beta chain was retrieved from a study of vaccination and CD4 T cells after COVID-19. Study-wide context: Median time from COVID diagnosis to post-COVID sampling was 101 days (35 to 161).

Treatment given: approximately 11-day PBMC culture with coronavirus spike peptide pools or control peptides (ViraFEST assay). Peptide-pool expansion of antigen-specific T cells preceded TCR sequencing in ViraFEST. Once obtained from cultured CD4+ T cells, the DNA was sequenced using the Oncomine TCR Beta short-read assay. TCRdb re-called the PCR reads with MiXCR, one entry per CDR3 protein. The table has roughly 17,000 distinct CDR3 sequences, about 23% seen once. This clonotype was observed a handful of times. Its antigen is undetermined. Study-level points and caveats: Spike mono-reactivity held for 304 of 307 vaccine-specific clones in convalescent patients.

Germline V gene sequence: CDR1 GTSNPN, CDR2 SVGIG (reference sequence). V was pared by 1 base and J by 4 bases, with 3 bases of the junction left unmatched. The CDR3 sequence is 13 residues long. This clonotype was obtained from a human donor with COVID-19. Sequenced input: cultured CD4+ T cells from blood. The chain recombines TRBV30 with TRBJ1-2, with 7 nucleotides matching TRBD1. The CDR3 region has the DNA TGTGCCTGGAGTGGGGGACAGATCTATGGCTACACCTTC. Translation: CAWSGGQIYGYTF.